A single sample is the source of the 2 T cell receptor beta chains below, sequenced in a study of shared clonotypes between healthy human individuals. Data came from immunoSEQ multiplex PCR; TCRdb stores just in-frame clones and leaves some out. The data show some 530,000 clones, about 78% seen once. The sequencing sample was made of PBMCs. The source is a woman in her forties in good health. Some clones in this sample may be carry-over from other donors' samples.

V and J are TRBV5-1 and TRBJ2-2; D not certain. Germline CDR1 is SGHRS and CDR2 is YFSETQ. V lost 0 bases and J 5 bases, leaving 14 bases between the germline ends. The length of the CDR3 is 16 residues. The CDR3 protein is CASSLGPRVGTGELFF. CDR3 DNA: TGCGCCAGCAGCTTGGGTCCCCGCGTGGGGACCGGGGAGCTGTTTTTT.

V usage is TRBV2 and J usage is TRBJ1-4, with D unclear. This CDR3 contains 11 residues. V lost 8 bases to trimming and J lost 6 bases, with 7 bases between them. Looked up from germline, CDR1 is SNHLY and CDR2 is FYNNEI. CDR3 residues: CASGVYEKLFF. The DNA for the CDR3 is TGTGCCAGCGGGGTTTATGAAAAACTGTTTTTT.